The T cell receptor (beta chain) described here comes from a study of T cell repertoires in ileal Crohn's disease. Study at large: The M6 sample came from neoterminal ileum during colonoscopy after surgery. The study's findings and limits: Active smokers at surgery had more clonal expansions than non-smokers.

Profiled with immunoSEQ multiplex PCR; TCRdb holds only in-frame clones, not every one. The profile shows 55,000 to 65,000 clones, around 90% of them singletons. With V trimmed by 1 base and J by 7 bases, 3 bases remained unmatched. The germline gives CDR1 LGHNT, CDR2 FRNRAP. This CDR3 contains 13 residues. A note on this clone: The antigen is not known.

Regarding time point: neoterminal ileum biopsy at postoperative endoscopy, about 6 months after surgery. The V call is TRBV12-5, the J call TRBJ1-2; TRBD1 aligns across 7 bases. The sequence was collected from an adult with Crohn's disease. The sequenced sample consisted of ileal tissue. The CDR3 reads CASGLEGAGGYTF. CDR3 sequence (DNA): TGTGCTAGTGGTTTGGAGGGGGCTGGTGGCTACACCTTC.